The 27 T cell receptor beta chains below all came from one sample that was sequenced in a study of blood T cell repertoires in COVID-19 (dated by TCRdb to about 2020). Receptor amplification or capture employed the immunoSEQ multiplex PCR assay. In TCRdb, the immuneACCESS table is reduced to in-frame sequences with V and J assigned. These tables do not hold every clone; where another copy was compared, an unresolved V gene accounts for under half, and the others remain unexplained. In this sample the table shows some 210,000 clones, about four fifths of which occur a single time. Of the sample, 6% to 8.5% falls within the top ten clones. The sample taken for sequencing was peripheral blood. All receptors derive from a woman aged 45 to 65 with active or convalescent COVID-19.

Only a few counts were recorded for this clone. The V call is TRBV6-1, the J call TRBJ2-3; 9 bases map to TRBD2. CDR3 size: 17 residues. Germline V gene lookup returns CDR1 MNHNS and CDR2 SASEGT. Trimming at V came to 2 bases and at J to 1 base, leaving 7 bases not matched to a gene. CDR3 loop: CASSEQAGGQGTDTQYF. CDR3 coding DNA: TGTGCCAGCAGTGAACAGGCGGGGGGGCAAGGCACAGATACGCAGTATTTT.

The genes are TRBV6-6 and TRBJ1-1, with D perhaps matching TRBD1 (5 bases). The V gene's germline CDR1 is MNHNY and CDR2 SVGAGI (reference sequence). The CDR3 loop spans 14 amino acids. V dropped 2 bases and J dropped 1 base, with 8 bases sitting between them. CDR3 in DNA: TGTGCCAGCAGTTACGGCGGACAGAACACTGAAGCTTTCTTT. This translates into CASSYGGQNTEAFF.

The chain has TRBV6-5 and TRBJ1-1, with D unclear. In germline, CDR1 is MNHEY, CDR2 SVGAGI. V gave up 10 bases and J gave up 7 bases, with 13 bases separating them. This CDR3 region has 11 residues. The CDR3 DNA is TGTGCCACCACACGTGGCAGTGAAGCTTTCTTT. This codes for CATTRGSEAFF.

This clone was seen once. The CDR3 sequence: CASSTGTGGYNEQFF. CDR3 in DNA: TGTGCCAGCAGTACGGGGACAGGGGGCTACAATGAGCAGTTCTTC. The gene calls are TRBV5-4 and TRBJ2-1; 11 nucleotides agree with TRBD1. With V trimmed by 5 bases and J by 3 bases, 4 bases remained unmatched. The CDR3 is made up of 15 amino acids. The V gene's germline CDR1 is SGHNT and CDR2 YYREEE (reference sequence).

The chain uses TRBV7-9 and TRBJ2-7; 9 bases are shared with TRBD1. With V trimmed by 5 bases and J by 5 bases, 7 bases remained unmatched. The CDR3 loop spans 14 amino acids. Germline V lookup: CDR1 SEHNR, CDR2 FQNEAQ (reference sequence). The CDR3 is CASSPGTGYHEQYF. The DNA of the CDR3 is TGTGCCAGCAGCCCGGGGACAGGGTACCACGAGCAGTACTTC.

CDR3 loop: CASSSQAGNNQPQHF. In nucleotides, the CDR3 is TGTGCCAGCAGCTCACAGGCAGGCAACAATCAGCCCCAGCATTTT. V and J are TRBV7-8 and TRBJ1-5; maybe TRBD1 (5 bases). The CDR3 sequence is 15 residues long. Germline V CDR1 and CDR2: SGHVS, FQNEAQ. The germline V and J ends were trimmed by 4 bases and 3 bases, with 13 bases remaining between them.

The chain carries TRBV23-1 and TRBJ1-5; D perhaps matches TRBD1 (6 bases). TRBV23-1 is treated as an ORF (open reading frame) with a function not yet certain. Trimming pared 0 bases from V and 1 base from J, leaving 16 bases between. The length of the CDR3 is 18 residues. The CDR3 sequence: CASSQSSGHLMSNQPQHF. The CDR3 region has the DNA TGCGCCAGCAGTCAATCCTCGGGACACCTAATGAGCAATCAGCCCCAGCATTTT.

The V gene is TRBV28, the J gene TRBJ1-1; TRBD1 matches at 7 bases. Germline V gene lookup returns CDR1 MDHEN and CDR2 SYDVKM. The CDR3 has 15 amino acids. V shed 3 bases, J shed 0 bases, and the junction held 4 bases outside the gene matches. CDR3 sequence (DNA): TGTGCCAGCAGTTTGCGCGACAGGGTGAACACTGAAGCTTTCTTT. Amino acids: CASSLRDRVNTEAFF.

This chain connects TRBV11-3 to TRBJ1-3, with 8 bases that match TRBD1. CDR1 is SGHNT and CDR2 is YENEEA in the germline V gene. The V gene end was trimmed by 5 bases and the J gene end by 3 bases; junction bases not matched to a gene: 6. The CDR3 runs 15 residues. This CDR3 reads CASSGQGVYGNTIYF. The CDR3 DNA reads TGTGCCAGCAGCGGACAGGGAGTATATGGAAACACCATATATTTT.

This clone appeared once. This chain connects TRBV19 to TRBJ1-2, with 8 nucleotides matching TRBD1. Germline V CDR1 and CDR2: LNHDA, SQIVND (reference sequence). The CDR3 has 12 residues. Trimming cost V 4 bases and J 11 bases; bases outside gene matches: 6. The CDR3 DNA reads as TGTGCCAGTAGTACGGACAGGGTTGGGTACACCTTC. This codes for CASSTDRVGYTF.

The chain recombines TRBV27 with TRBJ1-1; 7 bases align to TRBD1. The V gene's germline CDR1 is MNHEY and CDR2 SMNVEV (reference sequence). The CDR3 length is 14 residues. Unmatched junction bases numbered 6, after V lost 7 bases and J lost 1 base. The CDR3 sequence: CASKSGQTNTEAFF. CDR3 nucleotides: TGTGCCAGCAAATCGGGACAGACGAACACTGAAGCTTTCTTT.

A word on this clone: Other DNA variants within this sample encode the same CDR3. CDR3 in amino acids: CASSVGPGNEQYV. Written as DNA, the CDR3 is TGTGCCAGCAGCGTAGGTCCGGGTAACGAGCAGTACGTC. V usage is TRBV9 and J usage is TRBJ2-7; no clear D. Germline values: CDR1 SGDLS, CDR2 YYNGEE. This CDR3 region has 13 residues. V gave up 0 bases and J gave up 5 bases, with 9 bases separating them.

The chain couples TRBV15 to TRBJ1-2; no definite D call. Germline V gene data show CDR1 as LNHNV and CDR2 as YYDKDF (reference sequence). The CDR3 loop spans 15 amino acids. V shed 0 bases and J shed 5 bases, with 13 bases lying between them. The CDR3 DNA sequence: TGTGCCACCAGCAGAGAATCAACTAACGTTTATGGCTACACCTTC. It specifies CATSRESTNVYGYTF.

The genes are TRBV7-3 and TRBJ2-7, with 9 bases lining up with TRBD1. Germline loops: CDR1 SGHTA, CDR2 FQGTGA. Trimming at V came to 7 bases and at J to 3 bases, leaving 10 bases not matched to a gene. The CDR3 sequence is 15 residues long. DNA of the CDR3: TGTGCCAGCACCCCCTCGCGGACAGGGGTCTACGAGCAGTACTTC. Translation: CASTPSRTGVYEQYF. Based on the CDR3 plus reference TRBV7-3 and TRBJ2-7, the full variable domain is GAGVSQTPSNKVTEKGKYVELRCDPISGHTALYWYRQSLGQGPEFLIYFQGTGAADDSGLPNDRFFAVRPEGSVSTLKIQRTERGDSAVYLCASTPSRTGVYEQYFGPGTRLTVT.

This clone came up a few times. The rearrangement links TRBV5-1 to TRBJ1-5; D possibly corresponds to TRBD1 (5 bases). Germline V CDR1 and CDR2: SGHRS, YFSETQ. V was pared by 0 bases and J by 5 bases, with 9 bases between. The CDR3 runs 14 residues. As DNA, the CDR3 is TGCGCCAGCAGCTTGGCCCCGGGGGATCAGCCCCAGCATTTT. As protein: CASSLAPGDQPQHF. Using reference TRBV5-1 and TRBJ1-5 for the parts outside the CDR3, the full variable domain is KAGVTQTPRYLIKTRGQQVTLSCSPISGHRSVSWYQQTPGQGLQFLFEYFSETQRNKGNFPGRFSGRQFSNSRSEMNVSTLELGDSALYLCASSLAPGDQPQHFGDGTRLSIL.

The chain has TRBV3-1 (or the pseudogene TRBV3-2) and TRBJ1-6; no reliable D call. The germline V gene has CDR1 LGHDT and CDR2 YNNKEL (reference sequence). There are 15 residues in the CDR3. V lost 1 base and J 10 bases, leaving 14 bases between the germline ends. CDR3 residues: CASSQGAVRESPLHF. The CDR3 DNA reads TGTGCCAGCAGCCAAGGGGCAGTGCGGGAGTCACCCCTCCACTTT.

The chain joins TRBV19 to TRBJ2-5; no clear D gene. The CDR3 spans 11 residues. V lost 10 bases to trimming and J lost 2 bases, with 8 bases between them. From germline, CDR1 is LNHDA and CDR2 SQIVND (reference sequence). CDR3 loop: CANTSQETQYF. DNA of the CDR3: TGTGCCAATACAAGTCAAGAGACCCAGTACTTC.

This clone has just one count. The J gene is TRBJ2-2, the V gene TRBV11-2; TRBD2 matches 13 bases. Germline V gene lookup returns CDR1 SGHAT and CDR2 FQNNGV. This CDR3 comprises 18 residues. V lost 5 bases, J lost 5 bases, and 11 bases stayed unmatched. The CDR3 loop is CASSPGLAGAFETGELFF. The DNA of the CDR3 is TGTGCCAGCAGCCCCGGACTAGCGGGAGCCTTTGAGACCGGGGAGCTGTTTTTT. The whole variable domain, filled in from reference TRBV11-2 and TRBJ2-2, reads EAGVAQSPRYKIIEKRQSVAFWCNPISGHATLYWYQQILGQGPKLLIQFQNNGVVDDSQLPKDRFSAERLKGVDSTLKIQPAKLEDSAVYLCASSPGLAGAFETGELFFGEGSRLTVL.

This chain links TRBV7-2 with TRBJ1-5, with TRBD1 identical over 7 bases. This CDR3 contains 16 residues. After removal of 5 bases from V and 2 bases from J, the junction contained 9 bases not matched to a gene. The germline V gene encodes CDR1 SGHTA and CDR2 FQGNSA. CDR3 region: CASSIETGAGNQPQHF. CDR3 in DNA: TGTGCCAGCAGCATTGAAACAGGGGCGGGCAATCAGCCCCAGCATTTT.

The chain combines TRBV28 with TRBJ2-5; no clear D gene. The CDR3 length is 12 residues. V gave up 7 bases and J gave up 2 bases, with 8 bases separating them. The germline gives CDR1 MDHEN, CDR2 SYDVKM. CDR3 bases: TGTGCCAGCAAAGCCTCGCAAGAGACCCAGTACTTC. The encoded protein is CASKASQETQYF.

V and J are TRBV24-1 and TRBJ2-1, with 8 positions matching TRBD1. Germline assignment: CDR1 KGHDR and CDR2 SFDVKD. The CDR3 is 14 amino acids. The V segment lost 5 bases and the J segment 6 bases; nucleotides outside the gene matches: 5. Written as DNA, the CDR3 is TGTGCCACCAGTGCAGGGGGCGCGCCCAATGAGCAGTTCTTC. It encodes CATSAGGAPNEQFF.

The chain carries TRBV6-5 and TRBJ1-5; tentative D call: TRBD1 (5 bases). CDR3 size: 15 residues. Between the trimmed V and J ends, which lost 2 bases and 3 bases, there was a span of 11 bases. Germline-derived CDR1 and CDR2 are MNHEY and SVGAGI. The CDR3 sequence is CASSYAGGTNQPQHF. As DNA, the CDR3 is TGTGCCAGCAGTTACGCAGGCGGGACCAATCAGCCCCAGCATTTT.

This clone was picked up a small number of times. The chain is built from TRBV7-3 and TRBJ1-6; D is uncertain. CDR1 SGHTA and CDR2 FQGTGA come from the germline V gene. The CDR3 has 14 residues. Trimming shortened V by 2 bases and J by 4 bases, and 6 bases separated the two germline ends. The CDR3 coding sequence is TGTGCCAGCAGCTTAGACGGGTATAATTCACCCCTCCACTTT. Amino acids: CASSLDGYNSPLHF.

The rearrangement joins TRBV5-4 to TRBJ2-3; 9 bases map to TRBD1. Per the germline V gene, CDR1 is SGHNT and CDR2 is YYREEE (reference sequence). This CDR3 spans 16 amino acids. After removal of 1 base from V and 4 bases from J, the junction contained 7 bases not matched to a gene. This CDR3 is CASSLKGQGHADTQYF. CDR3 DNA sequence: TGTGCCAGCAGCTTGAAGGGACAGGGTCACGCAGATACGCAGTATTTT.

The table lists this clone with a count of one. The chain carries TRBV30 and TRBJ2-2; a possible D gene is TRBD2 (5 bases). This CDR3 region has 13 residues. V lost 4 bases and J 4 bases, leaving 10 bases between the germline ends. Germline CDR1 is GTSNPN and CDR2 is SVGIG (reference sequence). The chain's CDR3 is CAWNRGRTGELFF. As DNA, the CDR3 is TGTGCCTGGAATCGCGGGCGCACCGGGGAGCTGTTTTTT.

The chain uses TRBV6-5 and TRBJ2-1; 7 bases align to TRBD1. This CDR3 is 15 amino acids long. Germline CDR1 MNHEY, CDR2 SVGAGI. After removal of 2 bases from V and 4 bases from J, the junction contained 5 bases not matched to a gene. Here the CDR3 reads CASSYRDSQYNEQFF. The CDR3 DNA reads TGTGCCAGCAGTTACCGGGACAGCCAATACAATGAGCAGTTCTTC.

DNA for the CDR3: TGTGCCAGCAGTGGGGTCCTAGCGGGGGTGGACAATGAGCAGTTCTTC. Translation: CASSGVLAGVDNEQFF. The gene calls are TRBV2 and TRBJ2-1, with 10 bases that match TRBD2. V dropped 4 bases and J dropped 5; count of bases not matched to a gene: 8. The CDR3 contains 16 residues. Germline V gene lookup returns CDR1 SNHLY and CDR2 FYNNEI.